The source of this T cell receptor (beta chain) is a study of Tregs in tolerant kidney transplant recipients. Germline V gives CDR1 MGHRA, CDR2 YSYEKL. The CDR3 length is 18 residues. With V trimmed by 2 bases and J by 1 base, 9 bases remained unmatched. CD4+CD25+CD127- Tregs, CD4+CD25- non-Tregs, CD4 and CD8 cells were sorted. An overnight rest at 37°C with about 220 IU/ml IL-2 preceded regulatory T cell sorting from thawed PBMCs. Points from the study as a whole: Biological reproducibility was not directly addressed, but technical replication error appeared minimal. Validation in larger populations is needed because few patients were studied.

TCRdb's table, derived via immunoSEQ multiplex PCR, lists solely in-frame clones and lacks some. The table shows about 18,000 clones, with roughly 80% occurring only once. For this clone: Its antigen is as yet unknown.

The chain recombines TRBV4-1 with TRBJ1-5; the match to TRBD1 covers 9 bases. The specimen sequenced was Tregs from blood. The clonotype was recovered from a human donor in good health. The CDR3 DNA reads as TGCGCCAGCAGCCAAAATACTCCACAGGGGGCCAGCAATCAGCCCCAGCATTTT. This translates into CASSQNTPQGASNQPQHF.